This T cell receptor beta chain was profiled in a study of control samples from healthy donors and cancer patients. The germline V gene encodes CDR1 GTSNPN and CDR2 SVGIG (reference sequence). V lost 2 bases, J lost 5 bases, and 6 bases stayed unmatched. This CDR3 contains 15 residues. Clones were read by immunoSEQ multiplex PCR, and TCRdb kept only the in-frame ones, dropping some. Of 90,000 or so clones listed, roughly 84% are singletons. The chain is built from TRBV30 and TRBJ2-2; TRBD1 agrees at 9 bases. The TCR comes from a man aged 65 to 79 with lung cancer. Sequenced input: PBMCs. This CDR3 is CAWSSGQGRTGELFF. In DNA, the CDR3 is TGTGCCTGGAGTAGCGGACAGGGGAGAACCGGGGAGCTGTTTTTT.